This T cell receptor beta chain was sequenced in a study of shared clonotypes between healthy human individuals. Profiled with immunoSEQ multiplex PCR; TCRdb holds only in-frame clones, not every one. The repertoire holds roughly 1,500,000 clones, with 98% as singletons. The specimen sequenced was naive CD4+ T cells sorted from blood. Sample subset: CD45RA+ positively selected. This TCR derives from a young man in good health.

The CDR3 DNA reads as TGTGCCAGCAGCTTGACTCAGAGGAACACCGGGGAGCTGTTTTTT. Translation gives CASSLTQRNTGELFF. This chain connects TRBV5-4 to TRBJ2-2; D is unclear. Germline CDR1 and CDR2: SGHNT and YYREEE (reference sequence). V gave up 1 base and J gave up 1 base, with 8 bases separating them. The CDR3 runs 15 residues.